This TCR beta chain was captured in a study of early T cells in non-severe SARS-CoV-2 infection. The TCR library protocol attached unique molecular identifiers to the individual cDNA molecules. TCRdb reprocessed the 5' RACE reads via MiXCR and lists one record per CDR3 protein. Here the sample spans about 77,000 distinct CDR3 sequences, more than 7.5% being singletons. Germline lookup yields CDR1 MDHEN and CDR2 SYDVKM. The ends were cut back, 3 bases at V and 4 bases at J, with 13 bases in the middle. CDR3 size: 15 residues. This sequence joins TRBV28 and TRBJ1-3, with D unresolved. The sample comprised whole blood. The sequence derives from an adult who was a healthcare worker with PCR-confirmed SARS-CoV-2 infection or an uninfected control (not recorded which). This chain's CDR3 is CASSFRRVSGNTIYF. In DNA, the CDR3 is TGTGCCAGCAGTTTTCGGAGGGTGAGCGGAAACACCATATATTTT.